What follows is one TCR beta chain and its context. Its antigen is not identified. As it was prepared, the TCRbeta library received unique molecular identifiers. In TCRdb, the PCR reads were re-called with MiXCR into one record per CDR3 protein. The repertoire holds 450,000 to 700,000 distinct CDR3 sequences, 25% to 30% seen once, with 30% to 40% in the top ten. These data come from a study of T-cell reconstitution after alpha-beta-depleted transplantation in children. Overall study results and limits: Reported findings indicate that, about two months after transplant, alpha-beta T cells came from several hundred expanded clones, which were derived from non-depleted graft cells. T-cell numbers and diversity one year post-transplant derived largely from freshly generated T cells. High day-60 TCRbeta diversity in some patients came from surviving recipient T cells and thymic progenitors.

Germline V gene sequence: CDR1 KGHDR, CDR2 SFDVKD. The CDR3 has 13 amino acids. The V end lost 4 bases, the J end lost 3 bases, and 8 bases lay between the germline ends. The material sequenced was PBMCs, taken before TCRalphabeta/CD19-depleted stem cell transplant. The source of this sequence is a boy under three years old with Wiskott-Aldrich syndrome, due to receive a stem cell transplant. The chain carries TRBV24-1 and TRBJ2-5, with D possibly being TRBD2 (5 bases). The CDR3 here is CATSEAGKETQYF. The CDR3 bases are TGTGCCACCAGTGAGGCGGGTAAAGAGACCCAGTACTTC.